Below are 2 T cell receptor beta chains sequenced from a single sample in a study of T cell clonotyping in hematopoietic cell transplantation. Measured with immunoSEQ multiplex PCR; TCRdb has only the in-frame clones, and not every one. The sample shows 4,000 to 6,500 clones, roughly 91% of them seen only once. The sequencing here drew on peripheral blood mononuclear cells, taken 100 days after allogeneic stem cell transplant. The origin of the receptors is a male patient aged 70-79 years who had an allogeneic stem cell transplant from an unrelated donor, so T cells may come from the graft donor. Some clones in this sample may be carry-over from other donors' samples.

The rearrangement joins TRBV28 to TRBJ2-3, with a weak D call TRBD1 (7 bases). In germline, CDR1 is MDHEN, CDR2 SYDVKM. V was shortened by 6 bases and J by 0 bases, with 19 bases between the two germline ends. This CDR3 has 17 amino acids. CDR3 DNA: TGTGCCAGCAGCCCGGGAGATGGGACAGCTAGCACAGATACGCAGTATTTT. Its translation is CASSPGDGTASTDTQYF.

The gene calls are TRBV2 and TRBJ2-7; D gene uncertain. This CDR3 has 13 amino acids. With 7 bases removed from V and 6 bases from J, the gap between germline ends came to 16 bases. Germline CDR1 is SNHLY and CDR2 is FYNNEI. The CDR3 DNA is TGTGCCAGCAATGGGCAGTCGCTGGGCGAGCAGTACTTC. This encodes CASNGQSLGEQYF. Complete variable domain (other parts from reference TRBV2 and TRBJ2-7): EPEVTQTPSHQVTQMGQEVILRCVPISNHLYFYWYRQILGQKVEFLVSFYNNEISEKSEIFDDQFSVERPDGSNFTLKIRSTKLEDSAMYFCASNGQSLGEQYFGPGTRLTVT.